One sample yielded the 24 T cell receptor beta chains listed below, sequenced in a study of identical twins. One entry per CDR3 protein results from TCRdb running MiXCR on the 5' RACE reads. Among around 470,000 distinct CDR3 sequences listed, 13% to 15% were seen once. This same sample was also taken into another study, of yellow fever vaccine responses in identical twins.

Sequenced sample: CD4+ T cells sorted from blood. These receptors all stem from a woman between 18 and 29 years old in good health.

The rearrangement uses TRBV20-1 and TRBJ1-5; D remains ambiguous. Germline V lookup: CDR1 DFQATT, CDR2 SNEGSKA (reference sequence). This CDR3 is built from 13 residues. Trimming pared 5 bases from V and 0 bases from J, leaving 8 bases between. The chain's CDR3 is CSAQDVSNQPQHF. The CDR3 region has the DNA TGCAGTGCTCAAGACGTTAGCAATCAGCCCCAGCATTTT.

The chain joins TRBV20-1 to TRBJ2-7; weak D call: TRBD1 (5 bases). Deletions cut 4 bases from V and 0 bases from J, with 13 bases between. Germline loops: CDR1 DFQATT, CDR2 SNEGSKA (reference sequence). The CDR3 is made up of 14 amino acids. CDR3 loop: CSANAPGRSYEQYF. The DNA of the CDR3 is TGCAGTGCTAACGCCCCAGGGCGCTCCTACGAGCAGTACTTC.

CDR3 sequence: CASSQLSGGPKNIQYF. CDR3 nucleotides: TGTGCCAGCAGCCAACTGAGTGGAGGCCCCAAAAACATTCAGTACTTC. The rearrangement joins TRBV7-2 to TRBJ2-4; TRBD2 might be the D (5 bases). In germline, CDR1 is SGHTA, CDR2 FQGNSA. The CDR3 covers 16 residues. Between the trimmed V and J ends, which lost 5 bases and 2 bases, there was a span of 16 bases.

The chain links TRBV7-2 to TRBJ2-3, with D perhaps matching TRBD2 (6 bases). In germline, CDR1 is SGHTA, CDR2 FQGNSA. The length of the CDR3 is 16 residues. V lost 1 base, J lost 1 base, and 12 bases lay in between. Written as DNA, the CDR3 is TGTGCCAGCAGCTTAGTTGGGACTTTCGGCACAGATACGCAGTATTTT. Translated, it gives CASSLVGTFGTDTQYF.

The table lists this clonotype with many counts. This rearrangement joins TRBV6-1 to TRBJ2-7, with 10 bases lining up with TRBD1. In germline, CDR1 is MNHNS, CDR2 SASEGT. This CDR3 has 14 amino acids. Trimming cost V 5 bases and J 2 bases; bases outside gene matches: 3. CDR3 sequence: CASSKTGGTYEQYF. In DNA form, the CDR3 reads TGTGCCAGCAGTAAGACAGGGGGCACCTACGAGCAGTACTTC.

The chain employs TRBV18 and TRBJ2-1; 9 bases map to TRBD1. V shed 5 bases and J 0 bases; nucleotides not matched to a gene: 5. The CDR3 is 16 amino acids. Germline values: CDR1 KGHSH, CDR2 LQKENI. In nucleotides, the CDR3 is TGTGCCAGCTCAGGCACAGGGGGCAGCTCCTACAATGAGCAGTTCTTC. Translation: CASSGTGGSSYNEQFF.

This clonotype was seen a few times. The V gene is TRBV5-1, the J gene TRBJ2-7; D call uncertain. V was pared by 0 bases and J by 3 bases, with 25 bases between. The CDR3 covers 19 residues. Germline V gene lookup returns CDR1 SGHRS and CDR2 YFSETQ. The CDR3 sequence: CASSLDLKKKGQDLYEQYF. CDR3 DNA sequence: TGCGCCAGCAGCTTGGATCTCAAAAAAAAGGGCCAAGACCTCTACGAGCAGTACTTC.

The chain joins TRBV7-8 to TRBJ2-7; maybe TRBD2 (5 bases). The CDR3 sequence is 13 residues long. The germline V and J ends were trimmed by 1 base and 7 bases, with 11 bases remaining between them. Germline CDR1 SGHVS, CDR2 FQNEAQ. The DNA for the CDR3 is TGTGCCAGCAGCTTAGTGAGGAGGCAGGAGCAGTACTTC. It specifies CASSLVRRQEQYF.

This clonotype appeared a few times. The V call is TRBV20-1, the J call TRBJ2-3, with D perhaps assigned TRBD1 or TRBD2 (5 bases each). CDR1 is DFQATT and CDR2 is SNEGSKA in the germline V gene (reference sequence). Trimming took off 1 base at V and 5 bases at J, with 10 bases between the two ends. This CDR3 spans 13 amino acids. CDR3 in amino acids: CSARGGVVDTQYF. The CDR3 region has the DNA TGCAGTGCTAGAGGAGGGGTCGTAGATACGCAGTATTTT.

This clonotype was found a few times. This chain joins TRBV3-1 and TRBJ2-7; 9 bases agree with TRBD2. Germline CDR1 is LGHDT and CDR2 is YNNKEL (reference sequence). V shed 7 bases and J 4 bases; nucleotides not matched to a gene: 8. The CDR3 loop spans 14 amino acids. The CDR3 spells CASTAGGGRYEQYF. The CDR3 region has the DNA TGTGCCAGCACCGCGGGGGGGGGAAGATACGAGCAGTACTTC.

There are a few counts of this clonotype. The V gene is TRBV6-2 or TRBV6-3, the J gene TRBJ2-7; D is possibly TRBD1 (6 bases). The V end lost 2 bases, the J end lost 1 base, and 9 bases lay between the germline ends. CDR1 is MNHEY, CDR2 SVGEGT, per germline. The CDR3 has 14 amino acids. The CDR3 region is CASSYGTPSYEQYF. CDR3 coding DNA: TGTGCCAGCAGTTACGGGACACCTTCCTACGAGCAGTACTTC.

The chain employs TRBV6-2 or TRBV6-3 and TRBJ2-2, with D hard to call. The CDR3 length is 14 residues. Trimming left V 9 bases short and J 3 bases short, with 14 bases between. From germline, CDR1 is MNHEY and CDR2 SVGEGT. The CDR3 sequence: CASYPPPYTGELFF. DNA for the CDR3: TGTGCCAGTTATCCGCCGCCCTACACCGGGGAGCTGTTTTTT.

This clonotype was detected a few times. The chain recombines TRBV5-4 with TRBJ2-3; 7 nucleotides line up with TRBD2. Trimming took 4 bases from V and 5 from J; bases not matched to a gene: 7. CDR1 SGHNT and CDR2 YYREEE come from the germline V gene (reference sequence). The CDR3 loop spans 14 amino acids. The CDR3 loop is CASSLRTSLDTQYF. CDR3 sequence (DNA): TGTGCCAGCAGCCTGAGGACTAGTCTAGATACGCAGTATTTT.

This clonotype occurred a few times. This chain joins TRBV5-8 and TRBJ2-2; D gene uncertain. V was trimmed by 5 bases and J by 0 bases, leaving 17 bases between them. Germline loops: CDR1 SGHTS, CDR2 YDEGEE. The CDR3 length is 17 residues. The CDR3 protein is CASSPDQDRPNTGELFF. In nucleotides, the CDR3 is TGTGCCAGCAGTCCGGACCAGGACCGCCCGAACACCGGGGAGCTGTTTTTT. The entire variable domain, with the rest obtained from reference TRBV5-8 and TRBJ2-2, is as follows: EAGVTQSPTHLIKTRGQQATLRCSPISGHTSVYWYQQALGLGLQFLLWYDEGEERNRGNFPPRFSGRQFPNYSSELNVNALELEDSALYLCASSPDQDRPNTGELFFGEGSRLTVL.

The chain is built from TRBV5-6 and TRBJ2-5; D remains ambiguous. Germline loops: CDR1 SGHDT, CDR2 YYEEEE. The CDR3 length is 13 residues. V was shortened by 1 base and J by 0 bases, with 4 bases between the two germline ends. CDR3 region: CASSLYNQETQYF. CDR3 bases: TGTGCCAGCAGCTTGTACAACCAAGAGACCCAGTACTTC.

The chain couples TRBV9 to TRBJ2-3, with D perhaps being TRBD1 or TRBD2 (5 bases each). The ends were cut back, 1 base at V and 3 bases at J, with 15 bases in the middle. The germline CDR1 and CDR2 sequences are SGDLS and YYNGEE. The CDR3 is made up of 16 amino acids. Here the CDR3 DNA reads TGTGCCAGCAGCGTACGGGGACCCGACAGAACAGATACGCAGTATTTT. This encodes CASSVRGPDRTDTQYF.

Only one count was recorded for this clonotype. The chain is built from TRBV24-1 and TRBJ2-3; D unresolved. The V end lost 8 bases, the J end lost 6 bases, and 5 bases lay between the germline ends. Germline CDR1 reads KGHDR; CDR2 reads SFDVKD. The CDR3 sequence is 10 residues long. The CDR3 is CATMEDTQYF. CDR3 DNA sequence: TGTGCCACCATGGAGGATACGCAGTATTTT.

This clonotype showed up many times. J is TRBJ1-1 and V is TRBV5-1, with TRBD1 identical over 9 bases. The CDR3 contains 15 residues. Trimming at V came to 0 bases and at J to 4 bases, leaving 4 bases not matched to a gene. The germline gives CDR1 SGHRS, CDR2 YFSETQ. CDR3 in amino acids: CASSLEVTGGTEAFF. The CDR3 coding sequence is TGCGCCAGCAGCTTGGAGGTGACAGGGGGCACTGAAGCTTTCTTT.

Remarks on this clonotype: A much larger clone differs by one base, so this may be a read error. The rearrangement uses TRBV12-3 or TRBV12-4 and TRBJ2-3; D possibly corresponds to TRBD2 (5 bases). V lost 4 bases, J lost 1 base, and 12 bases lay in between. This CDR3 region has 15 residues. The CDR3 here is CASSSRLACTDTQYF. CDR3 DNA: TGTGCCAGCAGTTCCCGTCTAGCCTGCACAGATACGCAGTATTTT.

The chain combines TRBV7-9 with TRBJ1-1; D call uncertain. V was shortened by 1 base and J by 1 base, with 7 bases between the two germline ends. Germline V gene data show CDR1 as SEHNR and CDR2 as FQNEAQ (reference sequence). There are 14 residues in the CDR3. The CDR3 loop is CASSLDWGNTEAFF. In nucleotides, the CDR3 is TGTGCCAGCAGCTTAGACTGGGGGAACACTGAAGCTTTCTTT.

The chain carries TRBV28 and TRBJ1-6, with 7 bases identical to TRBD1. The ends lost 6 bases at V and 5 bases at J; junction bases unmatched: 7. From germline, CDR1 is MDHEN and CDR2 SYDVKM. The CDR3 consists of 15 residues. CDR3 residues: CASRSRGQNNSPLHF. The CDR3 DNA reads as TGTGCCAGCAGGTCGAGGGGACAGAATAATTCACCCCTCCACTTT.

This chain connects TRBV5-1 to TRBJ2-1; D is perhaps TRBD2 (6 bases). The germline CDR1 and CDR2 sequences are SGHRS and YFSETQ. V lost 4 bases and J lost 6, with 11 bases in between. The CDR3 is 13 amino acids. In nucleotides, the CDR3 is TGCGCCAGCAGCGTTAGCGGCCCCAATGAGCAGTTCTTC. Its protein product is CASSVSGPNEQFF. The variable domain in full, completed from reference TRBV5-1 and TRBJ2-1, reads KAGVTQTPRYLIKTRGQQVTLSCSPISGHRSVSWYQQTPGQGLQFLFEYFSETQRNKGNFPGRFSGRQFSNSRSEMNVSTLELGDSALYLCASSVSGPNEQFFGPGTRLTVL.

This clonotype showed up just a few times. The chain combines TRBV25-1 with TRBJ1-2, with a possible D match to TRBD1 (6 bases). The CDR3 has 15 residues. The germline V gene has CDR1 MGHDK and CDR2 SYGVNS. V was pared by 2 bases and J by 8 bases, with 18 bases between. CDR3 DNA sequence: TGTGCCAGCAGTGAAGGTGCCAGGGGACGCGACGGCTACACCTTC. Residues: CASSEGARGRDGYTF.

This chain joins TRBV10-3 and TRBJ2-3, with 9 bases identical to TRBD2. Germline values: CDR1 ENHRY, CDR2 SYGVKD. The CDR3 consists of 15 residues. After removal of 7 bases from V and 2 bases from J, the junction contained 7 bases not matched to a gene. The CDR3 nucleotides are TGTGCCATCAAGGGTAGCGGGGGAGACACAGATACGCAGTATTTT. Translating gives CAIKGSGGDTDTQYF.